The 14 T cell receptor beta chains below all came from one sample that was sequenced in a study of identical twins. TCRdb reprocessed the 5' RACE reads with MiXCR, giving one entry per CDR3 protein. The sample yields hundreds of thousands of distinct CDR3 sequences, approximately 13% seen once. The data were also submitted as part of a second study, on yellow fever vaccine responses in identical twins.

The sequencing input was PBMCs. Source of these receptors: a woman aged 18-29 years in good health.

This clonotype was detected only a few times. The V and J genes are TRBV20-1 and TRBJ1-2, with a weak D call TRBD1 (5 bases). The length of the CDR3 is 13 residues. The V and J ends lost 6 bases and 2 bases respectively, with 13 bases between them. Germline lookup yields CDR1 DFQATT and CDR2 SNEGSKA (reference sequence). The CDR3 nucleotides are TGCAGTGCCTATGATCGGGGGAACTATGGCTACACCTTC. Translation gives CSAYDRGNYGYTF.

The chain is built from TRBV20-1 and TRBJ2-1, with 10 bases fitting TRBD2. Germline lookup yields CDR1 DFQATT and CDR2 SNEGSKA (reference sequence). This CDR3 spans 16 amino acids. V shed 4 bases and J 0 bases; nucleotides not matched to a gene: 6. The CDR3 loop is CSANERGGSSYNEQFF. The CDR3 DNA follows: TGCAGTGCTAATGAGCGGGGGGGTAGCTCCTACAATGAGCAGTTCTTC.

This clonotype was recorded a few times. The rearrangement joins TRBV20-1 to TRBJ2-5, with 11 bases that match TRBD2. CDR1 and CDR2 from the germline V gene are DFQATT and SNEGSKA (reference sequence). This CDR3 comprises 14 residues. J gave up 5 bases and V 5 bases, and 7 bases lay outside the gene matches. CDR3 DNA: TGCAGTGCTGGGGGTAGCGGGGGGGCGGAGACCCAGTACTTC. Its protein product is CSAGGSGGAETQYF.

In this sample, this clonotype turned up a few times. The rearrangement uses TRBV28 and TRBJ1-1; D gene unclear. Trimming cost V 6 bases and J 1 base, with 15 bases left between them. Germline V gene data show CDR1 as MDHEN and CDR2 as SYDVKM. CDR3 size: 15 residues. CDR3 nucleotides: TGTGCCAGCAGGCGACGGGCATCCGAGAACACTGAAGCTTTCTTT. Encoded protein: CASRRRASENTEAFF.

The gene calls are TRBV5-5 and TRBJ2-1; D is unresolved. V lost 0 bases to trimming and J lost 14 bases, with 18 bases between them. The CDR3 contains 14 residues. Germline V lookup: CDR1 SGHKS, CDR2 YYEKEE (reference sequence). CDR3 DNA: TGTGCCAGCAGCTTGGGCTTGGGTGGCCTCGGAGAGTTCTTC. Translation gives CASSLGLGGLGEFF.

This clonotype showed up just a few times. The CDR3 is CASREPPGQGYNEQFF. The DNA for the CDR3 is TGTGCCAGCAGAGAACCGCCGGGACAGGGTTACAATGAGCAGTTCTTC. The chain combines TRBV6-1 with TRBJ2-1; 9 bases are shared with TRBD1. V trimming: 6 bases; J trimming: 4 bases; junction bases outside the gene matches: 10. CDR1 is MNHNS and CDR2 is SASEGT in the germline V gene. CDR3 length: 16 amino acids.

This sequence joins TRBV28 and TRBJ2-1, with 8 bases fitting TRBD2. Germline V gene sequence: CDR1 MDHEN, CDR2 SYDVKM. The CDR3 has 15 residues. The V and J ends lost 5 bases and 6 bases, in that order; junction bases with no gene match: 9. The CDR3 DNA reads TGTGCCAGCAGTCCCTCAGGGACTAGAGGCAATGAGCAGTTCTTC. Translation: CASSPSGTRGNEQFF.

A few counts support this clonotype. This chain connects TRBV21-1 to TRBJ2-7. TRBV21-1 counts as a pseudogene. The CDR3 sequence is 11 residues long. The CDR3 DNA reads TGTGCCAGCAGCACCGACCCGAAGCAGTACTTC. Protein sequence: CASSTDPKQYF.

This clonotype was detected only a few times. J is TRBJ2-3 and V is TRBV2, with D tentatively TRBD1 (5 bases). Trimming removed 4 bases at V and 1 base at J, with 12 bases between. The V gene's germline CDR1 is SNHLY and CDR2 FYNNEI. The CDR3 loop spans 15 amino acids. The CDR3: CASSVQGLGTDTQYF. CDR3 in DNA: TGTGCCAGCAGTGTGCAGGGTCTCGGCACAGATACGCAGTATTTT.

In nucleotides, the CDR3 is TGTGCCAGCAGCCAAGAGGGGCTAGCGGGAACCTTGGGCCCCTTTAACACCGGGGAGCTGTTTTTT. This sequence encodes CASSQEGLAGTLGPFNTGELFF. The genes are TRBV4-2 and TRBJ2-2, with 9 bases identical to TRBD2. The J segment lost 2 bases and the V segment lost 0 bases, leaving 19 bases of the junction unmatched. The CDR3 runs 22 residues. Germline CDR1 is LGHNA and CDR2 is YNFKEQ.

This clonotype was found many times. CDR3 bases: TGTGCCAGCAGTTTAGGGGACAGGGTCAATGAGCAGTTCTTC. The encoded protein is CASSLGDRVNEQFF. This chain connects TRBV12-3 or TRBV12-4 to TRBJ2-1, with TRBD1 matching over 9 bases. V lost 1 base to trimming and J lost 6 bases; unmatched junction nucleotides: 1. The CDR3 contains 14 residues.

The chain employs TRBV7-9 and TRBJ1-2; the match to TRBD1 covers 8 bases. The ends lost 5 bases at V and 2 bases at J; junction bases unmatched: 10. The CDR3 totals 16 residues. Germline CDR1 is SEHNR and CDR2 is FQNEAQ (reference sequence). CDR3 region: CASSRDRGDPNYGYTF. The CDR3 DNA is TGTGCCAGCAGCCGAGACAGGGGCGATCCAAACTATGGCTACACCTTC.

The chain employs TRBV6-1 and TRBJ1-6, with a weak D call TRBD1 (6 bases). Between the trimmed V and J ends, which lost 5 bases and 8 bases, there was a span of 19 bases. The CDR3 has 16 amino acids. Germline V gene data show CDR1 as MNHNS and CDR2 as SASEGT. CDR3 protein: CASSPRGGGKDSPLHF. DNA of the CDR3: TGTGCCAGCAGTCCGCGGGGAGGGGGAAAGGATTCACCCCTCCACTTT.

This clonotype has a handful of counts. The V gene is TRBV28, the J gene TRBJ2-1; no clear D gene. Germline assignment: CDR1 MDHEN and CDR2 SYDVKM. The V and J ends lost 6 bases and 0 bases respectively, with 12 bases between them. The CDR3 loop spans 15 amino acids. CDR3 in amino acids: CASSLWTVSYNEQFF. CDR3 DNA sequence: TGTGCCAGCAGCCTTTGGACCGTCTCCTACAATGAGCAGTTCTTC.